The TCR beta chain under discussion was sequenced for a study of glioma-infiltrating T cells after dendritic cell vaccination. As for the study in general: Three intradermal dendritic cell vaccine injections were given every two weeks.

Amplification used 60 V beta primers and 13 J beta primers. TCRdb's copy holds only in-frame clones and misses some; the assay was immunoSEQ multiplex PCR. The table includes tens of thousands of clones, more than 70% detected once. The time point denotes: after dendritic cell vaccination, including at tumor progression/relapse. From germline, CDR1 is SGHDN and CDR2 FVKESK. V shed 4 bases, J shed 5 bases, and the junction held 9 bases outside the gene matches. The CDR3 has 16 amino acids. This specimen consisted of blood, obtained after dendritic cell vaccination. The chain is built from TRBV14 and TRBJ2-1; TRBD2 aligns across 9 bases. The origin of this receptor is a human donor with glioblastoma. The CDR3 protein is CASSRVGGGAHNEQFF. For the CDR3, the DNA is TGTGCCAGCAGCCGAGTTGGCGGGGGGGCTCACAATGAGCAGTTCTTC.